Sequencing of this T cell receptor (beta chain) was carried out in a study of blood T cell repertoires in COVID-19. Study details: Sources were T cells, B-cell-depleted T cells, or PBMCs; the material itself was cDNA or gDNA.

CDR3 length: 17 residues. Trimming took 2 bases from V and 2 from J, leaving 18 bases between them. The germline CDR1 and CDR2 sequences are SGHKS and YYEKEE (reference sequence). Profiling relied on immunoSEQ multiplex PCR, and the TCRdb table lists in-frame clones only, not all of them. The sample gives fewer than 90,000 clones, approximately 86% of which show up once; more than 14% is in the top ten. The TCR sequence derives from a male donor with acute or convalescent COVID-19. The chain recombines TRBV5-5 with TRBJ2-3; tentative D call: TRBD2 (7 bases). What was sequenced was peripheral blood. The CDR3 loop reads CASSFPIQGLSTDTQYF. In DNA form, the CDR3 reads TGTGCCAGCAGCTTCCCCATACAGGGACTATCCACAGATACGCAGTATTTT.